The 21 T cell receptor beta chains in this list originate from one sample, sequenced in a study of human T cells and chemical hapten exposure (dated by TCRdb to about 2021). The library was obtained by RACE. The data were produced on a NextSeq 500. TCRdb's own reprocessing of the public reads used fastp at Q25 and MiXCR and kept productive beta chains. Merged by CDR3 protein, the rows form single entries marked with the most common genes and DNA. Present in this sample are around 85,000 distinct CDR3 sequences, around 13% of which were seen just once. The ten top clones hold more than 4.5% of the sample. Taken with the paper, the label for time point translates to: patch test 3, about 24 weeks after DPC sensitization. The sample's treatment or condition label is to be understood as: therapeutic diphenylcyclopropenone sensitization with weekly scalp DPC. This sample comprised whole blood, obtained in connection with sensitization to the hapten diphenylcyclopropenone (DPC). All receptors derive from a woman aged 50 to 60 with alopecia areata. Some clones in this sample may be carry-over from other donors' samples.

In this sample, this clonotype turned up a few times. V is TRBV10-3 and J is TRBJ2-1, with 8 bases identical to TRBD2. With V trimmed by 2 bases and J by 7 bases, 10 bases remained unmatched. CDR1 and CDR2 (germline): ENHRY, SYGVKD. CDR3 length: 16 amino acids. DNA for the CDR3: TGTGCCATCAGTGAGGGGGACGGGAGGGCGCGGAATGAGCAGTTCTTC. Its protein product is CAISEGDGRARNEQFF.

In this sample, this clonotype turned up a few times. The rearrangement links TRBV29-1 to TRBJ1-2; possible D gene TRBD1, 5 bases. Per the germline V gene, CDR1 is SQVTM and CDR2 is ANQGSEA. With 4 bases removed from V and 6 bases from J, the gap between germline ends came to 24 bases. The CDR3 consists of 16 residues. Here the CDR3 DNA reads TGCAGCGTTGTATCCCCCGGGACCGGGGTCATGGATGGCTACACCTTC. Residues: CSVVSPGTGVMDGYTF.

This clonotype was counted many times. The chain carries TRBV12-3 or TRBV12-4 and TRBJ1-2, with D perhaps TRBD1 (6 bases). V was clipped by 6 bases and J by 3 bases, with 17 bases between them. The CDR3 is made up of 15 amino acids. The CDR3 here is CASSTGWIGDYGYTF. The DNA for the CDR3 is TGTGCCAGCAGCACAGGGTGGATCGGGGACTATGGCTACACCTTC.

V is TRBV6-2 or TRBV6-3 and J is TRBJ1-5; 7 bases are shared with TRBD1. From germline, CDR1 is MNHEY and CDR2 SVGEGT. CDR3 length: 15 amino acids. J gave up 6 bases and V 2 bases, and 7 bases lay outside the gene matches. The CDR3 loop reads CASSYLRQGSQPQHF. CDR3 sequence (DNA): TGTGCCAGCAGTTACCTTCGACAGGGAAGTCAGCCCCAGCATTTT.

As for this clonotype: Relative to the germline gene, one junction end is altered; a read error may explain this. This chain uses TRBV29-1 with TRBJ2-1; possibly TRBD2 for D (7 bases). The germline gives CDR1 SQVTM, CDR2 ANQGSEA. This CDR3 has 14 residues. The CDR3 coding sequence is TGCAGCGTTGATTGGGGGGGCGTTAGTTATGAGCAGATCTTC. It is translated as CSVDWGGVSYEQIF.

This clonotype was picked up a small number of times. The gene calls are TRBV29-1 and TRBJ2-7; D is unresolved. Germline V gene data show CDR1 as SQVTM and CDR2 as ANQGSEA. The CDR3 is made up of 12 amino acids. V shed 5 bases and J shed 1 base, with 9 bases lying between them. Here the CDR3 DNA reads TGCAGCGTTTCGCGCAGTTCCTACGAGCAGTACTTC. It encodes CSVSRSSYEQYF.

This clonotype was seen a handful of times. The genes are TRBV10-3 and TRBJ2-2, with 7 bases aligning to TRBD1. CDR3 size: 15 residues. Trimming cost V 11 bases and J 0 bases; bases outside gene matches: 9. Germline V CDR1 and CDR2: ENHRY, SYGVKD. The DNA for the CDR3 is TGTGCCGTCCCTTTGGGACAGACGAACACCGGGGAGCTGTTTTTT. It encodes CAVPLGQTNTGELFF.

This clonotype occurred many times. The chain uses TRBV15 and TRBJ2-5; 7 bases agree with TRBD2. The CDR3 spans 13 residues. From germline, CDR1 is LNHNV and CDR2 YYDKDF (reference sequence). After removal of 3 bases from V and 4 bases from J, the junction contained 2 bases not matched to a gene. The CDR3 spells CATSSGRVETQYF. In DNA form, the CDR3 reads TGTGCCACCAGCAGTGGGAGGGTAGAGACCCAGTACTTC.

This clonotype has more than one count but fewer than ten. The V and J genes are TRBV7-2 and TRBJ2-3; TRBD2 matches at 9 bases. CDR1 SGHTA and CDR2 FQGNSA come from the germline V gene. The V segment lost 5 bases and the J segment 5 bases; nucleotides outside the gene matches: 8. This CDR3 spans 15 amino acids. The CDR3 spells CASSTSGRYEDTQYF. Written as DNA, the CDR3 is TGTGCCAGCAGCACAAGCGGGAGGTACGAAGATACGCAGTATTTT.

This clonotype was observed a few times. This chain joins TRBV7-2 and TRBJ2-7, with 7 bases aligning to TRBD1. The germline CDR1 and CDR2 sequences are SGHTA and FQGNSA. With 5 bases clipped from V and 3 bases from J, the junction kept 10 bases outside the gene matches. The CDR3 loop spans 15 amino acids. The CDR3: CASSLNPGQFYEQYF. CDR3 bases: TGTGCCAGCAGCCTGAACCCGGGACAGTTCTACGAGCAGTACTTC.

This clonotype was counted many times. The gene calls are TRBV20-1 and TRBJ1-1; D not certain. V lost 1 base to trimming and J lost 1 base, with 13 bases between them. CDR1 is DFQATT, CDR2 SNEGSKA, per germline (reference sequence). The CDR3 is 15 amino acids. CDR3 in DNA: TGCAGTGCTAGAGTAGTCTTCCGGGCGAACACTGAAGCTTTCTTT. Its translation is CSARVVFRANTEAFF.

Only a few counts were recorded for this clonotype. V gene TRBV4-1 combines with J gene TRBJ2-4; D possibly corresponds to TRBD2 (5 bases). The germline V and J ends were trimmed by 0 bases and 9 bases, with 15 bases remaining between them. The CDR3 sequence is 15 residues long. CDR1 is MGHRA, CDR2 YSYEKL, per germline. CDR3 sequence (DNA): TGCGCCAGCAGCCAAGACGCGGGCAGCGAAACCATTCAGTACTTC. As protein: CASSQDAGSETIQYF.

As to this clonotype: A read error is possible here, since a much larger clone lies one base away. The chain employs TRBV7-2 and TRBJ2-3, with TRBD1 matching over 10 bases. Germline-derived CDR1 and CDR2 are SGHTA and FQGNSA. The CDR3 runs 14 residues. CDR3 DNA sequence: TGTGCCAGCAGCCCGGGACAGGGGCCAGATAGGCAGTATTTT. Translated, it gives CASSPGQGPDRQYF.

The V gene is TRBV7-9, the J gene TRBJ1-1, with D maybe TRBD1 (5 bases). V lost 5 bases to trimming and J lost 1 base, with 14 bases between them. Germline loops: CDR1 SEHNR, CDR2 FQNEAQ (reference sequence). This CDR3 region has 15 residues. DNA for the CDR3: TGTGCCAGCAGCGAGGACAACATATCGAACACTGAAGCTTTCTTT. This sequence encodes CASSEDNISNTEAFF.

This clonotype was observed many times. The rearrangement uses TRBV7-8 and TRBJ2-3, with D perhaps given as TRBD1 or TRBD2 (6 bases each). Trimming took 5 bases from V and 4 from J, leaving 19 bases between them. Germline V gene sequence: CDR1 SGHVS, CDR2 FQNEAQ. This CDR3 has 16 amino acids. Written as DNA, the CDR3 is TGTGCCAGCAGCGTAGGGGGGAGTACGGGAGCAGATACGCAGTATTTT. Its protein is CASSVGGSTGADTQYF.

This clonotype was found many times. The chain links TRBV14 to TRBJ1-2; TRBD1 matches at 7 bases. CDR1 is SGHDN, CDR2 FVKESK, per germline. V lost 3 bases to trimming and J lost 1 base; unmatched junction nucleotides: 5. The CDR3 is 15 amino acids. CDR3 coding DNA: TGTGCCAGCAGCCACCCGACAGGGTATAACTATGGCTACACCTTC. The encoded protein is CASSHPTGYNYGYTF.

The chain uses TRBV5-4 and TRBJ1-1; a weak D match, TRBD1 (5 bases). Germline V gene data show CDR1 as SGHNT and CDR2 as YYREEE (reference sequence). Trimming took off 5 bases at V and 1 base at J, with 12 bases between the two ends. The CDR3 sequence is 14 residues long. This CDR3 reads CASSYQGQNTEAFF. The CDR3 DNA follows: TGTGCCAGCAGTTATCAGGGTCAGAACACTGAAGCTTTCTTT.

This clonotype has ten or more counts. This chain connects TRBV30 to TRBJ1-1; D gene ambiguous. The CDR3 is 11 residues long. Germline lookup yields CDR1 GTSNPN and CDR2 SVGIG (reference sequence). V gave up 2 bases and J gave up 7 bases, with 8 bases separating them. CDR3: CAWSRLGEAFF. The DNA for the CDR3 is TGTGCCTGGAGTCGGCTCGGTGAAGCTTTCTTT.

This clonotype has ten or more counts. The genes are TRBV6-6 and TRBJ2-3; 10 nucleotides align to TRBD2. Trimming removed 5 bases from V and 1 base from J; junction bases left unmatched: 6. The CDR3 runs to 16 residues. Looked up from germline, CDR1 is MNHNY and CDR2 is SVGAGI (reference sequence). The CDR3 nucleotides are TGTGCCAGCAGTCCCCTAGCGGGAGCTGGCACAGATACGCAGTATTTT. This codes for CASSPLAGAGTDTQYF.

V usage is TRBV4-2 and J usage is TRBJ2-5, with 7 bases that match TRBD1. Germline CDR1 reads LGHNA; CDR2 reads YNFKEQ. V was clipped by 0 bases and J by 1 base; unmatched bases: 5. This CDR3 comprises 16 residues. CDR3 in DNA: TGTGCCAGCAGCCAAGAAGGAGGACAGGTCCAAGAGACCCAGTACTTC. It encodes CASSQEGGQVQETQYF.

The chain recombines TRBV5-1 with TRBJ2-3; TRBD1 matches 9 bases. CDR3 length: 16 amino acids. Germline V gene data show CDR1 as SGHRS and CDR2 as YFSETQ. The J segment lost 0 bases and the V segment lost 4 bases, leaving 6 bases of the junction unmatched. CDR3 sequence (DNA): TGCGCCAGCAGCCCCGGACAGGGGAGGAGCACAGATACGCAGTATTTT. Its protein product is CASSPGQGRSTDTQYF.